A single sample is the source of the 26 T cell receptor beta chains below, sequenced in a study of blood T cells in healthy people across ages. Primers used in a second PCR of about 7 to 11 cycles were a sample-barcoded 5' primer and a J-beta primer mix. Via MiXCR, TCRdb re-called the 5' RACE reads, giving one row per CDR3 protein. This table has approximately 810,000 distinct CDR3 sequences, 29% appearing once. Sequenced input: blood. Every receptor here comes from a woman of 80 years or more in good health.

Notes on this clonotype: A much larger clone is a single base away; this may be a read error. In DNA, the CDR3 is TGCAGTGCTAGAGAGGGATTGAATACGCAGTATTTT. It specifies CSAREGLNTQYF. V gene TRBV20-1 combines with J gene TRBJ2-3; D ambiguous. The germline V gene encodes CDR1 DFQATT and CDR2 SNEGSKA (reference sequence). The CDR3 totals 12 residues. V lost 0 bases and J 7 bases, leaving 8 bases between the germline ends.

At least ten counts were recorded for this clonotype. CDR3 sequence (DNA): TGCAGTGCTAGGACGCGCCAAGAGACCCAGTACTTC. Amino acid sequence: CSARTRQETQYF. This sequence joins TRBV20-1 and TRBJ2-5; D is unclear. Germline CDR1 is DFQATT and CDR2 is SNEGSKA (reference sequence). The V and J ends lost 3 bases and 1 base respectively, with 6 bases between them. This CDR3 has 12 residues.

In nucleotides, the CDR3 is TGTGCCAGCAGCCGGATCGGGAGGGCAGGGGGGAATGAGCAGTTCTTC. Protein: CASSRIGRAGGNEQFF. J is TRBJ2-1 and V is TRBV6-5; perhaps TRBD2 as D (8 bases). This CDR3 region has 16 residues. Trimming removed 6 bases at V and 7 bases at J, with 22 bases between. Germline V gene sequence: CDR1 MNHEY, CDR2 SVGAGI.

As to this clonotype: At one of its ends the junction is not consistent with the germline gene, which may arise from a read error. The CDR3 is CANSLVSDEQYF. CDR3 in DNA: TGTGCCAACAGCTTAGTGAGCGACGAGCAGTACTTC. The gene calls are TRBV7-2 and TRBJ2-7; D is ambiguous. Germline assignment: CDR1 SGHTA and CDR2 FQGNSA. This CDR3 region has 12 residues.

This clonotype has only one observation. This sequence joins TRBV27 and TRBJ1-5; tentative D call: TRBD1 (6 bases). CDR1 and CDR2 (germline): MNHEY, SMNVEV (reference sequence). The CDR3 consists of 12 residues. The V end lost 8 bases, the J end lost 6 bases, and 11 bases lay between the germline ends. This CDR3 reads CASGGGIQPQHF. The CDR3 DNA sequence: TGTGCCAGCGGAGGGGGAATTCAGCCCCAGCATTTT.

The sample holds many counts of this clonotype. V usage is TRBV11-2 and J usage is TRBJ2-1; 7 bases line up with TRBD1. The V and J ends lost 7 bases and 13 bases, in that order; junction bases with no gene match: 16. CDR1 is SGHAT and CDR2 is FQNNGV in the germline V gene. This CDR3 contains 14 residues. CDR3 DNA: TGTGCCAGCACCCGAACCGCAGGGGGATCGACACAGTTCTTC. Translating it yields CASTRTAGGSTQFF.

There are a few counts of this clonotype. The V gene is TRBV6-5, the J gene TRBJ2-1, with 9 bases aligning to TRBD1. The CDR3 is 13 residues long. In germline, CDR1 is MNHEY, CDR2 SVGAGI. V lost 9 bases to trimming and J lost 9 bases; unmatched junction nucleotides: 9. CDR3 loop: CASSGTGLSEQFF. CDR3 bases: TGTGCCAGTTCCGGGACAGGGCTAAGTGAGCAGTTCTTC.

This clonotype has just a few counts. This may stem from a read error, because a much larger clone lies one nucleotide away. The rearrangement links TRBV4-3 to TRBJ2-1; 8 bases are shared with TRBD2. The junction had 12 bases not matched to a gene; V was cut back by 0 bases and J by 8 bases. Germline V gene lookup returns CDR1 LGHNA and CDR2 YSLEER. The CDR3 is made up of 17 amino acids. CDR3 coding DNA: TGCGCCAGCAGCCAAGATAGGGCGGGGGGCCGTTACGATGAGCAGTTCTTC. This gives the protein CASSQDRAGGRYDEQFF.

In this sample, this clonotype turned up a few times. The CDR3 DNA follows: TGTGCCAGCAGTTTACGGAGCGGACAGATCTATGGCTACACCTTC. Translated: CASSLRSGQIYGYTF. The chain carries TRBV27 and TRBJ1-2; a possible D gene is TRBD1 (6 bases). The CDR3 is 15 residues long. Germline values: CDR1 MNHEY, CDR2 SMNVEV (reference sequence). Trimming stripped 2 bases from V and 4 bases from J, with 14 bases between.

This rearrangement joins TRBV12-3 or TRBV12-4 to TRBJ2-4, with D unclear. Trimming pared 4 bases from V and 3 bases from J, leaving 19 bases between. This CDR3 region has 17 residues. The CDR3 loop reads CASSSSTVSHGKNIQYF. DNA of the CDR3: TGTGCCAGCAGTTCATCGACCGTATCCCACGGCAAAAACATTCAGTACTTC.

Only a few counts were recorded for this clonotype. This could be a read error, since a much larger clone is one nucleotide away. This chain uses TRBV20-1 with TRBJ2-7, with 10 bases matching TRBD2. The trim removed 5 bases at V and 7 bases at J, leaving 17 bases unmatched. Germline lookup yields CDR1 DFQATT and CDR2 SNEGSKA (reference sequence). This CDR3 has 16 residues. CDR3 in DNA: TGCAGTGCTCTGGGGTTAGCGGGGGGCTCCTACAATGAGCAGTACTTC. It codes for CSALGLAGGSYNEQYF.

To note about this clonotype: A read error is possible here, since a much larger clone lies one base away. CDR3 DNA: TGTGCCAGCGGCTTATCTAGCGGGGGGACTTTTAGCTCCTACGAGCAGTACTTC. Protein sequence: CASGLSSGGTFSSYEQYF. The chain has TRBV11-2 and TRBJ2-7; 11 positions agree with TRBD2. The CDR3 extends over 18 amino acids. Germline V gene sequence: CDR1 SGHAT, CDR2 FQNNGV. Full variable domain (rest looked up from reference TRBV11-2 and TRBJ2-7): EAGVAQSPRYKIIEKRQSVAFWCNPISGHATLYWYQQILGQGPKLLIQFQNNGVVDDSQLPKDRFSAERLKGVDSTLKIQPAKLEDSAVYLCASGLSSGGTFSSYEQYFGPGTRLTVT.

This clonotype has a count of ten or more. The rearrangement links TRBV10-3 to TRBJ1-1, with D possibly matching TRBD1 (5 bases). Trimming pared 8 bases from V and 7 bases from J, leaving 14 bases between. The CDR3 extends over 12 amino acids. Germline V gives CDR1 ENHRY, CDR2 SYGVKD. DNA of the CDR3: TGTGCCATCGGCGCCAGGGCTGTTGAAGCTTTCTTT. Its translation: CAIGARAVEAFF.

This chain connects TRBV6-2 or TRBV6-3 to TRBJ2-2; D remains unclear. CDR3 length: 14 amino acids. The germline gives CDR1 MNHEY, CDR2 SVGEGT. The V gene lost 2 bases and the J gene lost 1 base, with 5 bases spanning the gap. The CDR3 nucleotides are TGTGCCAGCAGTTACCTTGTGAACACCGGGGAGCTGTTTTTT. Protein product: CASSYLVNTGELFF.

The table lists this clonotype with many counts. V is TRBV7-2 and J is TRBJ2-3; 11 bases agree with TRBD2. The length of the CDR3 is 16 residues. Germline V lookup: CDR1 SGHTA, CDR2 FQGNSA. The junction had 5 bases not matched to a gene; V was cut back by 4 bases and J by 2 bases. The CDR3 nucleotides are TGTGCCAGCAGCTCAGGACTAGCGGGTATCACAGATACGCAGTATTTT. It translates to CASSSGLAGITDTQYF.

This clonotype turned up a few times. This may be a read error, as it is one base from a much larger clone. The chain uses TRBV15 and TRBJ2-1; D uncertain. Near its end, the DNA agrees better with TRBJ2-7, so the J call may be wrong. Germline V gene lookup returns CDR1 LNHNV and CDR2 YYDKDF (reference sequence). The CDR3 contains 12 residues. The CDR3 is CATSRRYNEQYF. The CDR3 DNA reads as TGTGCCACCAGCAGAAGATACAATGAGCAGTACTTC.

This chain joins TRBV7-2 and TRBJ1-2; D gene ambiguous. The CDR3 consists of 13 residues. The germline CDR1 and CDR2 sequences are SGHTA and FQGNSA. V lost 3 bases, J lost 6 bases, and 11 bases lay in between. As DNA, the CDR3 is TGTGCCAGCAGCTTGGAGAGAATCGATGGCTACACCTTC. Its translation is CASSLERIDGYTF. The full variable domain, rest sourced from reference TRBV7-2 and TRBJ1-2, is GAGVSQSPSNKVTEKGKDVELRCDPISGHTALYWYRQSLGQGLEFLIYFQGNSAPDKSGLPSDRFSAERTGGSVSTLTIQRTQQEDSAVYLCASSLERIDGYTFGSGTRLTVV.

This clonotype was counted ten times or more. The V and J genes are TRBV20-1 and TRBJ2-3; the match to TRBD1 covers 7 bases. Germline V lookup: CDR1 DFQATT, CDR2 SNEGSKA (reference sequence). The CDR3 has 16 amino acids. V lost 6 bases to trimming and J lost 2 bases; unmatched junction nucleotides: 14. In nucleotides, the CDR3 is TGCAGTGCCCAAGGGACAGCTACACCCTTCACAGATACGCAGTATTTT. It translates to CSAQGTATPFTDTQYF.

This clonotype was observed many times. V is TRBV7-2 and J is TRBJ1-2; a weak D match, TRBD1 (5 bases). Trimming removed 4 bases at V and 7 bases at J, with 16 bases between. The germline V gene encodes CDR1 SGHTA and CDR2 FQGNSA. The CDR3 has 14 amino acids. CDR3 in DNA: TGTGCCAGCAGCTCCTTTGGGGGGGTAGCTGGCTACACCTTC. It is translated as CASSSFGGVAGYTF. The whole variable domain, filled in from reference TRBV7-2 and TRBJ1-2, reads GAGVSQSPSNKVTEKGKDVELRCDPISGHTALYWYRQSLGQGLEFLIYFQGNSAPDKSGLPSDRFSAERTGGSVSTLTIQRTQQEDSAVYLCASSSFGGVAGYTFGSGTRLTVV.

A remark on this clonotype: A read error may be the cause here, since a much bigger clone is one base away. The chain couples TRBV6-1 to TRBJ2-7, with TRBD2 matching 14 bases. The end of the DNA aligns better with TRBJ2-5, so the J call may be wrong. CDR1 and CDR2 from the germline V gene are MNHNS and SASEGT. The length of the CDR3 is 17 residues. CDR3 in amino acids: CASSEVWGTSGGRTQYF. The CDR3 bases are TGTGCCAGCAGTGAAGTGTGGGGGACTAGCGGGGGAAGGACCCAGTACTTC.

In the case of this clonotype: One end of the junction is discordant with germline, which a read error may explain. The V call is TRBV12-5, the J call TRBJ2-2; D possibly corresponds to TRBD2 (5 bases). The CDR3 length is 11 residues. The germline V gene has CDR1 LGHNT and CDR2 FRNRAP. The CDR3 coding sequence is TGTGCTAGTGACTCCGACGGGGAGCGGTTTTTT. Translation: CASDSDGERFF.

This clonotype was seen only a few times. The rearrangement joins TRBV30 to TRBJ2-4; D perhaps matches TRBD1 (5 bases). This CDR3 has 15 residues. V gave up 3 bases and J gave up 4 bases, with 16 bases separating them. The germline CDR1 and CDR2 sequences are GTSNPN and SVGIG (reference sequence). The CDR3 loop is CAWRPSGRVKNIQYF. DNA of the CDR3: TGTGCCTGGAGGCCCTCCGGCAGGGTTAAAAACATTCAGTACTTC.

Of note for this clonotype: This may stem from a read error, because a much larger clone lies one nucleotide away. This chain links TRBV2 with TRBJ2-1; D tentatively fits TRBD1 or TRBD2 (5 bases each). V was clipped by 2 bases and J by 6 bases, with 11 bases between them. Looked up from germline, CDR1 is SNHLY and CDR2 is FYNNEI. The length of the CDR3 is 14 residues. The CDR3 nucleotides read TGTGCCAGCAGTGAACAGGGACGCGCCAATGAGCAGTTCTTC. As protein: CASSEQGRANEQFF.

The table lists this clonotype with many counts. This rearrangement joins TRBV6-6 to TRBJ2-1; 9 nucleotides line up with TRBD1. The V gene end was trimmed by 2 bases and the J gene end by 6 bases; junction bases not matched to a gene: 2. The V gene's germline CDR1 is MNHNY and CDR2 SVGAGI (reference sequence). The length of the CDR3 is 14 residues. In DNA, the CDR3 is TGTGCCAGCAGTTACGGGGGACAGGGCAATGAGCAGTTCTTC. Its translation: CASSYGGQGNEQFF.

This clonotype has only a few counts. The CDR3 here is CASSYLASAVGGTQYF. For the CDR3, the DNA is TGTGCCAGCAGTTACCTTGCTAGCGCGGTAGGAGGGACCCAGTACTTC. The gene calls are TRBV6-2 or TRBV6-3 and TRBJ2-5; maybe TRBD2 (6 bases). Germline V gene lookup returns CDR1 MNHEY and CDR2 SVGEGT. Trimming took off 2 bases at V and 7 bases at J, with 20 bases between the two ends. The CDR3 covers 16 residues.

This clonotype was counted only a few times. CDR3 sequence reads: CASSLSDYGNTIYF. The CDR3 region has the DNA TGTGCCAGCAGTTTGTCTGACTATGGAAACACCATATATTTT. This chain connects TRBV12-3 or TRBV12-4 to TRBJ1-3; D gene unclear. V dropped 3 bases and J dropped 3 bases, with 9 bases sitting between them. The CDR3 consists of 14 residues.